This T cell receptor beta chain was sequenced during a study of OX40 agonist ivuxolimab in advanced cancers. Comment on this clone: Its antigen is not identified.

The CDR3 contains 14 residues. The V and J ends lost 2 bases and 6 bases respectively, with 11 bases between them. Looked up from germline, CDR1 is LNHDA and CDR2 is SQIVND (reference sequence). Profiling relied on immunoSEQ multiplex PCR, and the TCRdb table lists in-frame clones only, not all of them. The sample records under 100,000 clones, about 84% being singletons. Study-level points and caveats: The study found that CD8+ T cells averaged more expanded clones than CD4+.

The sequences come from CD4+ or CD8+ T cells sorted from blood, collected in a trial of the OX40 agonist ivuxolimab. The V call is TRBV19, the J call TRBJ1-5, with a weak D call TRBD1 (6 bases). The TCR originated in an adult with an advanced solid tumor such as melanoma, head and neck, liver or kidney cancer. CDR3 sequence reads: CASSIRGGPQPQHF. CDR3 in DNA: TGTGCCAGTAGTATACGGGGGGGCCCTCAGCCCCAGCATTTT.